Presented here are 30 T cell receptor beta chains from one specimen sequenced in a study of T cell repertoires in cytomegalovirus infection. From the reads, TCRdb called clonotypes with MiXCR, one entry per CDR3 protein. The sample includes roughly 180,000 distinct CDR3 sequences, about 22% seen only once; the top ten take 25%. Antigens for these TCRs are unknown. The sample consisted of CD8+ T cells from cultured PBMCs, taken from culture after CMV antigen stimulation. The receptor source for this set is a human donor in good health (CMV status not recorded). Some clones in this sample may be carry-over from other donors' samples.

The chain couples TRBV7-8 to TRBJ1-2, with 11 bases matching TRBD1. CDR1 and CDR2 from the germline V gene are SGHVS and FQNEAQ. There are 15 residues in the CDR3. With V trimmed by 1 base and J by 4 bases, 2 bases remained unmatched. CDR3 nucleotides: TGTGCCAGCAGCTTAGGTGGGACAGGGGGCTATGGCTACACCTTC. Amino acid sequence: CASSLGGTGGYGYTF.

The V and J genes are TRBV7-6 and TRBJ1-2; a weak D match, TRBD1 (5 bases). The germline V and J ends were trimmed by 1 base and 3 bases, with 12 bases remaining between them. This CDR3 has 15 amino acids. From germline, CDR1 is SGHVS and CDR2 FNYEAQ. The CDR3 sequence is CASSLDGTPYYGYTF. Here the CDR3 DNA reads TGTGCCAGCAGCTTAGACGGGACCCCCTACTATGGCTACACCTTC.

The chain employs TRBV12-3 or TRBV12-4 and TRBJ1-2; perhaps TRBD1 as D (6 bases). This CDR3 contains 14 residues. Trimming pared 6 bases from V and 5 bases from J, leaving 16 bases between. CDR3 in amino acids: CASSPTGSRYGYTF. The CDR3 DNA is TGTGCCAGCAGCCCAACAGGGTCGCGGTATGGCTACACCTTC.

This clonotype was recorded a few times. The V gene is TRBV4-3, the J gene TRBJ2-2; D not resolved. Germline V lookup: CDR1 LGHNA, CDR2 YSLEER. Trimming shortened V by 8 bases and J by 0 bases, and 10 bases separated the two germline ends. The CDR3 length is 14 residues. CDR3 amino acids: CASLRTANTGELFF. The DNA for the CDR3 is TGCGCCAGCCTCCGGACGGCGAACACCGGGGAGCTGTTTTTT.

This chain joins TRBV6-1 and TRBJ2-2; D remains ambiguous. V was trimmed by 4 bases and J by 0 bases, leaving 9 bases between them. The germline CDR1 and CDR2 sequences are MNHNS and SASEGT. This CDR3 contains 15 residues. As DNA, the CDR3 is TGTGCCAGCAGTGGCTTCGGTTCGAACACCGGGGAGCTGTTTTTT. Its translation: CASSGFGSNTGELFF.

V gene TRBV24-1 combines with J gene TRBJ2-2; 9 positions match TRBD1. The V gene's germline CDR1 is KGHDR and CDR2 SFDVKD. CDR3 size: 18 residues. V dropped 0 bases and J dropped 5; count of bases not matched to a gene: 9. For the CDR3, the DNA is TGTGCCACCAGTGATTTGACACCGGGACAGGGTTCTACCGGGGAGCTGTTTTTT. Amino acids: CATSDLTPGQGSTGELFF.

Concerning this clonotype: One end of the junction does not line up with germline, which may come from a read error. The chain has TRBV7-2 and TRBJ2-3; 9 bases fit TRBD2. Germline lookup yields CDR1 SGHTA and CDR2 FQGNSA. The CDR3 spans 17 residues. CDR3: CASSFAPSGASTDTQYF. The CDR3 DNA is TGTGCCAGCAGCTTCGCCCCTAGCGGGGCTAGCACAGACACGCAGTATTTT.

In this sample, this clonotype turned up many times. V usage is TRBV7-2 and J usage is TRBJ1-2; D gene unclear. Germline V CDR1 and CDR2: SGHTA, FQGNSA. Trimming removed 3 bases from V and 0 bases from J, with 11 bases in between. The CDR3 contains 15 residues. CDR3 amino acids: CASSFLETTNYGYTF. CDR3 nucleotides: TGTGCCAGCAGCTTCTTAGAGACCACTAACTATGGCTACACCTTC.

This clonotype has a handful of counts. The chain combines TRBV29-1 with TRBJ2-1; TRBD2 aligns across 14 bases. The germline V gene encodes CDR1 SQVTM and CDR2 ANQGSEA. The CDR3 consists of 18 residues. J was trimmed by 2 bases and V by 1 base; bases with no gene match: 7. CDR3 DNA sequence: TGCAGCGTTGAAGGACTAGCGGGGGGGCTCGGGACCTACAATGAGCAGTTCTTC. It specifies CSVEGLAGGLGTYNEQFF.

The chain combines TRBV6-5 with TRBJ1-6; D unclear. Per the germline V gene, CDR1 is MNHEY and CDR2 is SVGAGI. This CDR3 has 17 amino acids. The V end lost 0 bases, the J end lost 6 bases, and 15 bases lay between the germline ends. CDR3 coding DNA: TGTGCCAGCAGTTACTCCCCGGAGCGGAGAATTAATTCACCCCTCCACTTT. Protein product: CASSYSPERRINSPLHF.

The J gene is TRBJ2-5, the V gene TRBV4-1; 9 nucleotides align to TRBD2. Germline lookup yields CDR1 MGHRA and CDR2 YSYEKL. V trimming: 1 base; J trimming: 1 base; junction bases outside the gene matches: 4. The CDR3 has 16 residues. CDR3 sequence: CASSQVWRGGQETQYF. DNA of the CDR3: TGCGCCAGCAGCCAAGTCTGGCGGGGGGGCCAAGAGACCCAGTACTTC.

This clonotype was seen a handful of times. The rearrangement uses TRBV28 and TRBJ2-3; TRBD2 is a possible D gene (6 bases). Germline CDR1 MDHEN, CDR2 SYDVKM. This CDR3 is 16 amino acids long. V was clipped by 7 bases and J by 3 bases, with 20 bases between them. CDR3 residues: CASTFARGFGTDTQYF. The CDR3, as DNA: TGTGCCAGCACCTTCGCCCGGGGGTTTGGGACAGATACGCAGTATTTT.

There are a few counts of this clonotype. The chain's CDR3 is CASSLEGVFQPQHF. CDR3 coding DNA: TGTGCCAGCAGCTTAGAAGGGGTTTTCCAGCCCCAGCATTTT. This chain connects TRBV7-9 to TRBJ1-5, with D possibly TRBD1 on 5 matching bases. CDR3 size: 14 residues. V was clipped by 1 base and J by 7 bases, with 11 bases between them. The germline V gene encodes CDR1 SEHNR and CDR2 FQNEAQ (reference sequence). Supplemented by reference TRBV7-9 and TRBJ1-5, the full variable domain reads DTGVSQNPRHKITKRGQNVTFRCDPISEHNRLYWYRQTLGQGPEFLTYFQNEAQLEKSRLLSDRFSAERPKGSFSTLEIQRTEQGDSAMYLCASSLEGVFQPQHFGDGTRLSIL.

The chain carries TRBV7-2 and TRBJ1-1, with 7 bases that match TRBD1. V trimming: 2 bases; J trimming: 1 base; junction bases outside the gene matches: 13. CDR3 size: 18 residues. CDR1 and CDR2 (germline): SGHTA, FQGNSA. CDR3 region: CASSLPYRVQGGNTEAFF. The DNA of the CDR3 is TGTGCCAGCAGCTTACCTTACAGGGTGCAGGGGGGGAACACTGAAGCTTTCTTT. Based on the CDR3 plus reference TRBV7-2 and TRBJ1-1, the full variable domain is GAGVSQSPSNKVTEKGKDVELRCDPISGHTALYWYRQSLGQGLEFLIYFQGNSAPDKSGLPSDRFSAERTGGSVSTLTIQRTQQEDSAVYLCASSLPYRVQGGNTEAFFGQGTRLTVV.

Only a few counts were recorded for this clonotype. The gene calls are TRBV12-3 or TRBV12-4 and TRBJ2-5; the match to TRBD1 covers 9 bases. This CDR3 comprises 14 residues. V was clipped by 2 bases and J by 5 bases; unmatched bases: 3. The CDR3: CASSLTGGAETQYF. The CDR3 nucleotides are TGTGCCAGCAGTTTAACAGGGGGCGCGGAGACCCAGTACTTC.

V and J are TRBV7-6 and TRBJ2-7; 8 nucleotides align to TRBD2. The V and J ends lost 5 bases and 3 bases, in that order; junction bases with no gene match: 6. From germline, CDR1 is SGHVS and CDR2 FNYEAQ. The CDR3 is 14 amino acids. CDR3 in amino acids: CASSPSGLLYEQYF. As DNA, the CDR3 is TGTGCCAGCAGCCCTAGCGGGCTACTCTACGAGCAGTACTTC.

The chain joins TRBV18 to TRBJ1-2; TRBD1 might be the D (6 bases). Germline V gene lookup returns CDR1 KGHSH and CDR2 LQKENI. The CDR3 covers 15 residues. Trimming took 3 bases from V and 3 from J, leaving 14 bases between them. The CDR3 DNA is TGTGCCAGCTCACCCCGAGGGGGTTCGGACTATGGCTACACCTTC. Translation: CASSPRGGSDYGYTF.

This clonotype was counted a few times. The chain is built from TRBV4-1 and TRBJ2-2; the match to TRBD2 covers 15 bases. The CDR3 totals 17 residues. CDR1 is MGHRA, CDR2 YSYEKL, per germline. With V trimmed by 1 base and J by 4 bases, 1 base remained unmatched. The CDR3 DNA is TGCGCCAGCAGCCAAGGGACTAGCGGGGGGGTCACCGGGGAGCTGTTTTTT. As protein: CASSQGTSGGVTGELFF.

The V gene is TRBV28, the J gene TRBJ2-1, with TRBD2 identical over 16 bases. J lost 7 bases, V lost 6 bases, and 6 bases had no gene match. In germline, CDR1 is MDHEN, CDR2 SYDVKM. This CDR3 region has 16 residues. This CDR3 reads CASSLGTSGGANEQFF. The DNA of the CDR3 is TGTGCCAGCAGCCTGGGGACTAGCGGGGGGGCGAATGAGCAGTTCTTC.

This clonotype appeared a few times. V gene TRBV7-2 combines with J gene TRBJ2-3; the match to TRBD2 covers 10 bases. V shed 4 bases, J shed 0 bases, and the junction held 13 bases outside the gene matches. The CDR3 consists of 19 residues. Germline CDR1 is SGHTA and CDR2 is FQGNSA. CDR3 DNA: TGTGCCAGCAGCTCCAGACTTCGTAGGACTAGCGGAAGCACAGATACGCAGTATTTT. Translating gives CASSSRLRRTSGSTDTQYF.

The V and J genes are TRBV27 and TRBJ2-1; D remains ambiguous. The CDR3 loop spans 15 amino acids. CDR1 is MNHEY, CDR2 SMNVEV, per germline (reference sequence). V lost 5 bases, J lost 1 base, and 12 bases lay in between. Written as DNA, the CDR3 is TGTGCCAGCAGTCCCCCGCCCCCTTCCTACAATGAGCAGTTCTTC. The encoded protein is CASSPPPPSYNEQFF.

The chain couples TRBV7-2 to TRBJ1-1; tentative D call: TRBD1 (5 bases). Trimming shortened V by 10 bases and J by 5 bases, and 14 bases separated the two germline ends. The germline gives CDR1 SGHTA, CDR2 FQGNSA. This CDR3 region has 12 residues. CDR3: CATKQDWTEAFF. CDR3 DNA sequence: TGTGCCACCAAACAGGACTGGACTGAAGCTTTCTTT.

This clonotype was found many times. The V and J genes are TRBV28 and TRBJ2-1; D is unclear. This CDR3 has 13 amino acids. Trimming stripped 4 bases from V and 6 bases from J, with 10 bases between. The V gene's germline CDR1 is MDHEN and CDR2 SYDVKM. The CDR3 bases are TGTGCCAGCAGTTCGCTCCTCGGCAATGAGCAGTTCTTC. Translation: CASSSLLGNEQFF. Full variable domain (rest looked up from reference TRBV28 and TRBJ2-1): DVKVTQSSRYLVKRTGEKVFLECVQDMDHENMFWYRQDPGLGLRLIYFSYDVKMKEKGDIPEGYSVSREKKERFSLILESASTNQTSMYLCASSSLLGNEQFFGPGTRLTVL.

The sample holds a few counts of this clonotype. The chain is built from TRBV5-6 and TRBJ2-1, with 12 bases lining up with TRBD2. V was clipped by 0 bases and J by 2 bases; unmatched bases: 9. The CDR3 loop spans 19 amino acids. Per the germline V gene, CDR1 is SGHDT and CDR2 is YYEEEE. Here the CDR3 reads CASSLDLSTSGGPYNEQFF. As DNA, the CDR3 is TGTGCCAGCAGCTTGGACCTTTCGACTAGCGGGGGACCCTACAATGAGCAGTTCTTC.

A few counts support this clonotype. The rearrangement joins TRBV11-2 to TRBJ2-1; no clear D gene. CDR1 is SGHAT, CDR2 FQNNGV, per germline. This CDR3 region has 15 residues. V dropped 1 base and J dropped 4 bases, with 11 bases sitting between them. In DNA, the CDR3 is TGTGCCAGCAGCTTAGTAGTTACGGAATACAATGAGCAGTTCTTC. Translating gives CASSLVVTEYNEQFF.

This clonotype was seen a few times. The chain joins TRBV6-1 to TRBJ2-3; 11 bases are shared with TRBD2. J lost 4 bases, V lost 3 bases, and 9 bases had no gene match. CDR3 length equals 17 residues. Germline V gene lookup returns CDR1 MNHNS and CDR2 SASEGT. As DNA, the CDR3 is TGTGCCAGCAGTGATGGGACTAGCGGAATTGGGGCAGATACGCAGTATTTT. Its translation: CASSDGTSGIGADTQYF.

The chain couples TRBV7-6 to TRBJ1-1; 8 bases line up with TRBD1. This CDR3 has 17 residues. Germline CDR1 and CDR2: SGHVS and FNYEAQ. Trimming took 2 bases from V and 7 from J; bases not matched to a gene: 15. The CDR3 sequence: CASSLYLNQGAIGEAFF. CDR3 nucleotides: TGTGCCAGCAGCTTATATCTTAATCAGGGGGCGATCGGTGAAGCTTTCTTT.

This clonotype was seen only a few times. CDR3 nucleotide sequence: TGTGCCAGCAGGTTCACCAGGGGATCTAACTATGGCTACACCTTC. Protein product: CASRFTRGSNYGYTF. The J gene is TRBJ1-2, the V gene TRBV6-5; D is perhaps TRBD1 (6 bases). V gave up 6 bases and J gave up 0 bases, with 14 bases separating them. The CDR3 length is 15 residues. Germline assignment: CDR1 MNHEY and CDR2 SVGAGI.

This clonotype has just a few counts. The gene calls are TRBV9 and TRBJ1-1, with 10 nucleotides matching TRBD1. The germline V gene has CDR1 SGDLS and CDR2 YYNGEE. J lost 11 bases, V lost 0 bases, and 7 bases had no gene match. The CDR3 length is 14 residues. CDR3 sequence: CASSVEGQGMGAFF. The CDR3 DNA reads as TGTGCCAGCAGCGTAGAGGGACAGGGGATGGGCGCTTTCTTT.

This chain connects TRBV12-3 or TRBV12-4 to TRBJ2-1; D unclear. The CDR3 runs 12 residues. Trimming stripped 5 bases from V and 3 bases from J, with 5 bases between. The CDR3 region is CASSVGYNEQFF. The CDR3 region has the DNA TGTGCCAGCAGTGTGGGCTACAATGAGCAGTTCTTC.